The clone carrying this T cell receptor (beta chain) was counted once. The data stem from a study of blood T cell repertoires in COVID-19. Study in general: The cDNA or gDNA used as material had been derived from T cells, B-cell-depleted T cells, or PBMCs.

This study enrolled people aged roughly 18 to 100 from about two dozen US geographic areas. Each exposed participant met a COVID-19 case in the 2 weeks preceding study entry. TCRdb's copy holds only in-frame clones and misses some; the assay was immunoSEQ multiplex PCR. The table shows 200,000 to 250,000 clones, with approximately 86% occurring only once. J lost 4 bases, V lost 4 bases, and 8 bases had no gene match. This CDR3 contains 15 residues. The germline V gene has CDR1 SGHRS and CDR2 YFSETQ. The sequenced sample was PBMCs or T cells enriched from blood (not recorded which). The source is a woman aged 30 to 39 who had been exposed to COVID-19. The chain is built from TRBV5-1 and TRBJ2-1, with TRBD1 matching 7 bases. CDR3 bases: TGCGCCAGCAGCCCTGGACAGGTTAATTACAATGAGCAGTTCTTC. Translation gives CASSPGQVNYNEQFF.